Shown below are 28 T cell receptor beta chains from a single sample sequenced in a study of shared clonotypes between healthy human individuals. Naive CD8 cells, CD45RO-negative and positively selected for CCR7, excluded terminally differentiated effector memory CD45RA+ cells. Data came from immunoSEQ multiplex PCR; TCRdb stores just in-frame clones and leaves some out. The sample yields some 2,000,000 clones, about 95% seen once. The specimen was naive CD8+ T cells sorted from blood. The receptors derive from a man between 18 and 29 years old in good health.

The chain has TRBV30 and TRBJ1-1, with no clear D. There are 14 residues in the CDR3. Looked up from germline, CDR1 is GTSNPN and CDR2 is SVGIG (reference sequence). Trimming pared 7 bases from V and 1 base from J, leaving 16 bases between. CDR3 region: CAFSPLGWNTEAFF. DNA for the CDR3: TGTGCCTTCTCCCCGTTAGGGTGGAACACTGAAGCTTTCTTT. The complete variable domain, with remaining parts taken from reference TRBV30 and TRBJ1-1, reads SQTIHQWPATLVQPVGSPLSLECTVEGTSNPNLYWYRQAAGRGLQLLFYSVGIGQISSEVPQNLSASRPQDRQFILSSKKLLLSDSGFYLCAFSPLGWNTEAFFGQGTRLTVV.

The chain recombines TRBV7-9 with TRBJ1-1; perhaps TRBD1 as D (5 bases). V lost 5 bases, J lost 8 bases, and 18 bases lay in between. The CDR3 loop spans 14 amino acids. Looked up from germline, CDR1 is SEHNR and CDR2 is FQNEAQ (reference sequence). The CDR3 coding sequence is TGTGCCAGCAGCGAGGGTGGGACCCAAAAAGAAGCTTTCTTT. Amino acid sequence: CASSEGGTQKEAFF.

The chain combines TRBV7-2 with TRBJ1-1; TRBD1 aligns across 9 bases. CDR1 is SGHTA, CDR2 FQGNSA, per germline. This CDR3 contains 19 residues. The trim removed 6 bases at V and 4 bases at J, leaving 21 bases unmatched. The CDR3 protein is CASRDSSGTGSARVTEAFF. The DNA for the CDR3 is TGTGCCAGCAGAGACTCATCCGGGACAGGGTCGGCGAGAGTCACTGAAGCTTTCTTT.

J is TRBJ2-5 and V is TRBV6-5; TRBD2 matches at 7 bases. The CDR3 contains 15 residues. Germline-derived CDR1 and CDR2 are MNHEY and SVGAGI. V gave up 1 base and J gave up 2 bases; unmatched junction bases: 4. The CDR3 DNA reads TGTGCCAGCAGTTACTTGGGGGGAGGGCAAGAGACCCAGTACTTC. Its protein is CASSYLGGGQETQYF.

The rearrangement joins TRBV7-2 to TRBJ1-2; D gene ambiguous. Trimming shortened V by 5 bases and J by 4 bases, and 14 bases separated the two germline ends. Germline V gene sequence: CDR1 SGHTA, CDR2 FQGNSA. CDR3 size: 14 residues. The CDR3 DNA follows: TGTGCCAGCAGCCTCCTCGGGTGGACCTATGGCTACACCTTC. Its translation is CASSLLGWTYGYTF.

V is TRBV11-2 and J is TRBJ2-7; the match to TRBD1 covers 8 bases. Looked up from germline, CDR1 is SGHAT and CDR2 is FQNNGV. The J segment lost 7 bases and the V segment lost 5 bases, leaving 4 bases of the junction unmatched. This CDR3 contains 12 residues. CDR3 in DNA: TGTGCCAGCAGCCAGGGGGCGAGGGAGCAGTACTTC. This sequence encodes CASSQGAREQYF.

The rearrangement uses TRBV7-9 and TRBJ2-5, with 7 bases matching TRBD2. The CDR3 is made up of 15 amino acids. Germline CDR1 reads SEHNR; CDR2 reads FQNEAQ (reference sequence). After removal of 10 bases from V and 4 bases from J, the junction contained 15 bases not matched to a gene. CDR3 sequence (DNA): TGTGCCATCGAGGGCGGGCGGGAGAGGGGAGAGACCCAGTACTTC. This translates into CAIEGGRERGETQYF.

The rearrangement uses TRBV7-9 and TRBJ1-1; D is uncertain. Germline values: CDR1 SEHNR, CDR2 FQNEAQ (reference sequence). This CDR3 is 13 amino acids long. V was trimmed by 5 bases and J by 11 bases, leaving 18 bases between them. Written as DNA, the CDR3 is TGTGCCAGCAGCCCATCCGCGTCCCGTGAGGCTTTCTTT. It encodes CASSPSASREAFF.

The chain carries TRBV6-1 and TRBJ1-2; 9 bases are shared with TRBD1. CDR1 is MNHNS and CDR2 is SASEGT in the germline V gene. Losses at the gene ends were 4 bases for V and 3 bases for J; bases not matched to a gene: 3. The CDR3 contains 14 residues. Here the CDR3 DNA reads TGTGCCAGCAGTGCTCGACAGGGGGACTATGGCTACACCTTC. Translation gives CASSARQGDYGYTF.

This clone occurred once. The junction departs from the called germline gene at one end, perhaps through a read error. V and J are TRBV7-2 and TRBJ2-7; D is possibly TRBD2 (6 bases). CDR1 is SGHTA, CDR2 FQGNSA, per germline. CDR3 length equals 13 residues. The CDR3 reads CASSPGLRYGQYF. DNA for the CDR3: TGTGCCAGCAGCCCGGGACTGAGATACGGGCAGTACTTC. The variable domain in full, completed from reference TRBV7-2 and TRBJ2-7, reads GAGVSQSPSNKVTEKGKDVELRCDPISGHTALYWYRQSLGQGLEFLIYFQGNSAPDKSGLPSDRFSAERTGGSVSTLTIQRTQQEDSAVYLCASSPGLRYGQYFGPGTRLTVT.

The rearrangement links TRBV7-9 to TRBJ2-6, with D possibly being TRBD1 (5 bases). Germline CDR1 and CDR2: SEHNR and FQNEAQ (reference sequence). The CDR3 extends over 19 amino acids. Trimming removed 2 bases from V and 2 bases from J, with 19 bases in between. The CDR3 here is CASSLSVGQGAPGANVLTF. The CDR3 DNA reads as TGTGCCAGCAGCTTATCGGTTGGGCAGGGCGCTCCTGGGGCCAACGTCCTGACTTTC.

The gene calls are TRBV11-2 and TRBJ2-1; no clear D gene. This CDR3 is built from 12 residues. V lost 4 bases to trimming and J lost 14 bases, with 15 bases between them. Germline V gene data show CDR1 as SGHAT and CDR2 as FQNNGV. DNA of the CDR3: TGTGCCAGCAGCTCCTTAAGGTGGGTAGAGTTCTTC. This sequence encodes CASSSLRWVEFF.

The count of this clone is one. Other nucleotide sequences from this sample produce the same CDR3. V gene TRBV30 combines with J gene TRBJ2-7, with 8 positions matching TRBD2. CDR3 size: 14 residues. V lost 5 bases and J lost 7; bases outside the gene matches: 13. Germline values: CDR1 GTSNPN, CDR2 SVGIG (reference sequence). Here the CDR3 DNA reads TGTGCCTGGGCGGGACTAGAAGCACAAGGGGAGCAGTACTTC. It codes for CAWAGLEAQGEQYF.

The chain combines TRBV21-1 with TRBJ1-2. TRBV21-1 is an annotated pseudogene. The CDR3 is 17 residues long. The CDR3 reads CASSKEGGPRGRNGYTF. The CDR3 region has the DNA TGTGCCAGCAGCAAAGAAGGAGGACCGCGGGGGCGGAATGGCTACACCTTC.

CDR3 coding DNA: TGTGCCATCAGTGAAGTGGCAGGGGTTCCCTACGAGCAGTACTTC. The encoded protein is CAISEVAGVPYEQYF. The V call is TRBV10-3, the J call TRBJ2-7, with a weak D call TRBD1 (6 bases). The CDR3 covers 15 residues. V lost 3 bases to trimming and J lost 2 bases, with 14 bases between them. In germline, CDR1 is ENHRY, CDR2 SYGVKD.

The chain recombines TRBV27 with TRBJ2-2, with D unresolved. CDR3 length: 12 residues. Trimming cost V 5 bases and J 5 bases, with 6 bases left between them. Per the germline V gene, CDR1 is MNHEY and CDR2 is SMNVEV (reference sequence). The CDR3 sequence: CASSIPTGELFF. The CDR3 DNA follows: TGTGCCAGCAGTATACCTACCGGGGAGCTGTTTTTT.

A remark on this clone: The sample contains more than one DNA sequence encoding this CDR3. The chain recombines TRBV7-6 with TRBJ1-1; D is unresolved. Germline V gene lookup returns CDR1 SGHVS and CDR2 FNYEAQ. V was pared by 0 bases and J by 1 base, with 3 bases between. The length of the CDR3 is 13 residues. The CDR3 region is CASSLAGNTEAFF. Here the CDR3 DNA reads TGTGCCAGCAGCTTAGCCGGGAACACTGAAGCTTTCTTT.

The genes are TRBV6-4 and TRBJ1-1; no clear D gene. This CDR3 comprises 13 residues. Germline values: CDR1 MRHNA, CDR2 SNTAGT. V was trimmed by 2 bases and J by 5 bases, leaving 9 bases between them. CDR3 region: CASSDLMGTEAFF. In DNA form, the CDR3 reads TGTGCCAGCAGTGACCTAATGGGGACTGAAGCTTTCTTT.

The CDR3 DNA reads TGTGCCACCAGCAGTGAGTTGAACACCGGGGAGCTGTTTTTT. Protein sequence: CATSSELNTGELFF. The chain combines TRBV15 with TRBJ2-2; no firm D call. The germline V and J ends were trimmed by 3 bases and 1 base, with 6 bases remaining between them. CDR3 length equals 14 residues. Germline V gives CDR1 LNHNV, CDR2 YYDKDF (reference sequence).

The CDR3 DNA reads TGCGCCAGCAGCTTGGGTGGGACAGGGGATTCACCCCTCCACTTT. Translated, it gives CASSLGGTGDSPLHF. This chain joins TRBV5-1 and TRBJ1-6; 10 bases match TRBD1. The germline V gene has CDR1 SGHRS and CDR2 YFSETQ. Trimming took 0 bases from V and 8 from J; bases not matched to a gene: 2. This CDR3 contains 15 residues.

This clone was seen just once. The chain joins TRBV29-1 to TRBJ2-3; D is unclear. Germline V gene lookup returns CDR1 SQVTM and CDR2 ANQGSEA. The V end was cut by 3 bases, the J end by 6 bases, with 7 bases between. The CDR3 extends over 11 amino acids. CDR3 DNA sequence: TGCAGCGTTGAGACGGCGGATACGCAGTATTTT. It encodes CSVETADTQYF.

The chain joins TRBV28 to TRBJ2-1; TRBD2 agrees at 7 bases. Trimming took 8 bases from V and 3 from J; bases not matched to a gene: 7. Germline V gene data show CDR1 as MDHEN and CDR2 as SYDVKM. CDR3 size: 14 residues. The CDR3 reads CASHLGGGYNEQFF. CDR3 sequence (DNA): TGTGCCAGCCACCTCGGCGGGGGCTACAATGAGCAGTTCTTC.

The count of this clone is one. The CDR3, as DNA: TGTGCCAGCAGTGAAGAGATCGGGGCAGAAAATAATTCACCCCTCCACTTT. This translates into CASSEEIGAENNSPLHF. The gene calls are TRBV6-1 and TRBJ1-6; the D gene is possibly TRBD1 (5 bases). V lost 1 base and J 5 bases, leaving 15 bases between the germline ends. In germline, CDR1 is MNHNS, CDR2 SASEGT. This CDR3 comprises 17 residues.

This chain joins TRBV7-6 and TRBJ1-5, with D hard to call. Germline-derived CDR1 and CDR2 are SGHVS and FNYEAQ. V was clipped by 1 base and J by 0 bases, with 10 bases between them. The CDR3 consists of 16 residues. In DNA, the CDR3 is TGTGCCAGCAGCTTAGGTCGGGCTAGTAGCAATCAGCCCCAGCATTTT. Translation: CASSLGRASSNQPQHF.

The V and J genes are TRBV7-6 and TRBJ1-4; tentatively, D is TRBD1 (5 bases). Germline-derived CDR1 and CDR2 are SGHVS and FNYEAQ. This CDR3 is built from 19 residues. Between the trimmed V and J ends, which lost 2 bases and 0 bases, there was a span of 19 bases. CDR3 loop: CASSLSGPRDRATNEKLFF. Here the CDR3 DNA reads TGTGCCAGCAGCTTATCCGGCCCCAGGGACCGTGCAACTAATGAAAAACTGTTTTTT.

The chain couples TRBV10-2 to TRBJ1-4; D is perhaps TRBD1 (6 bases). Germline-derived CDR1 and CDR2 are WSHSY and SAAADI. With 5 bases removed from V and 7 bases from J, the gap between germline ends came to 20 bases. The CDR3 runs 16 residues. Here the CDR3 DNA reads TGCGCCAGCAGTATTATTAGGGACACGAGCGGTGAAAAACTGTTTTTT. It is translated as CASSIIRDTSGEKLFF.

The chain recombines TRBV2 with TRBJ1-4; D remains unclear. The length of the CDR3 is 16 residues. V lost 2 bases, J lost 8 bases, and 18 bases lay in between. Per germline, CDR1 SNHLY and CDR2 FYNNEI. CDR3 bases: TGTGCCAGCAGTGAATTTACGATGAACGGACGGGAAAAACTGTTTTTT. Translation: CASSEFTMNGREKLFF. The whole variable domain, filled in from reference TRBV2 and TRBJ1-4, reads EPEVTQTPSHQVTQMGQEVILRCVPISNHLYFYWYRQILGQKVEFLVSFYNNEISEKSEIFDDQFSVERPDGSNFTLKIRSTKLEDSAMYFCASSEFTMNGREKLFFGSGTQLSVL.

The chain links TRBV7-9 to TRBJ2-7; D not resolved. The V end was cut by 1 base, the J end by 6 bases, with 7 bases between. The CDR3 extends over 12 amino acids. CDR1 and CDR2 from the germline V gene are SEHNR and FQNEAQ (reference sequence). This CDR3 reads CASSLVALEQYF. As DNA, the CDR3 is TGTGCCAGCAGCTTAGTTGCCCTCGAGCAGTACTTC.